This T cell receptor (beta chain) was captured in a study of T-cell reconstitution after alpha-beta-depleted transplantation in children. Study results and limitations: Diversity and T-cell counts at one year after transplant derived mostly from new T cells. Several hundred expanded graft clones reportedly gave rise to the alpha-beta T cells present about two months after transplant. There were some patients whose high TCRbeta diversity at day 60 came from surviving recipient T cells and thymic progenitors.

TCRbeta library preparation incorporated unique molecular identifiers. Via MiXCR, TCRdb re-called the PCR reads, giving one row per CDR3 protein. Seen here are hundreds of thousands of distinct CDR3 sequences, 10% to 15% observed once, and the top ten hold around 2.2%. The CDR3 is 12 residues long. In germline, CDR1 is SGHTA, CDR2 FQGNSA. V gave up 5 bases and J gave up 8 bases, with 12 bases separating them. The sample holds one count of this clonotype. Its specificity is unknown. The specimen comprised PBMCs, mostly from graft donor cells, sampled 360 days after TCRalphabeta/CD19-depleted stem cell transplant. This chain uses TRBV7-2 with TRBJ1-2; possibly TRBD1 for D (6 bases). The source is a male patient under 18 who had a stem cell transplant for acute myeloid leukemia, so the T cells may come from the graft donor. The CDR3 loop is CASSLWQGGYTF. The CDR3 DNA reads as TGTGCCAGCAGCCTTTGGCAGGGGGGCTACACCTTC.